Included here is one T cell receptor beta chain sequence, with context. This record belongs to a study of blood T cell repertoires in COVID-19. Study background: Collection of acute and convalescent COVID-19 samples took place in the United States, Italy and Spain. From T cells, B-cell-depleted T cells, or PBMCs came the material, which was cDNA or gDNA.

As originally analysed: Amplification of reference gene primers was used by the study to estimate nucleated cell counts. Method: immunoSEQ multiplex PCR; TCRdb's copy keeps in-frame clones and lacks some. From that table come the V and J calls and clone size; the DNA was used to work out D and trimming. The data hold tens of thousands of clones, with around 90% observed a single time. The CDR3 contains 15 residues. CDR1 and CDR2 from the germline V gene are KGHSH and LQKENI. V was cut by 6 bases and J by 3 bases, with 15 bases left in between. Sequencing was carried out using peripheral blood. The receptor comes from a woman aged 60-75 years with active COVID-19. The chain uses TRBV18 and TRBJ2-1, with D possibly being TRBD2 (6 bases). DNA of the CDR3: TGTGCCAGCTCGAGAGGAGGGGAAAACTACAATGAGCAGTTCTTC. Amino acid sequence: CASSRGGENYNEQFF.